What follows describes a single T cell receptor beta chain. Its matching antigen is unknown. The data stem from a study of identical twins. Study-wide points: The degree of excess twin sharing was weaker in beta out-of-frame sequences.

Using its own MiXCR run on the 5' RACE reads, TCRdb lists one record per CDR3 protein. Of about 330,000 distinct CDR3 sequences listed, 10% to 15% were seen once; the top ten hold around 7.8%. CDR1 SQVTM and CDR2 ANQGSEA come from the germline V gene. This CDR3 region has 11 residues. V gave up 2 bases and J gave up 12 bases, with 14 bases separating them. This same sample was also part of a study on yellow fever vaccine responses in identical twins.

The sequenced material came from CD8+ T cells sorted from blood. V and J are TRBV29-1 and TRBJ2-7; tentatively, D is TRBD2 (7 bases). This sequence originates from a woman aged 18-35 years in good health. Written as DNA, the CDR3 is TGCAGCGTTGAAAAGCGGGGACACCCGTACTTC. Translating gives CSVEKRGHPYF.